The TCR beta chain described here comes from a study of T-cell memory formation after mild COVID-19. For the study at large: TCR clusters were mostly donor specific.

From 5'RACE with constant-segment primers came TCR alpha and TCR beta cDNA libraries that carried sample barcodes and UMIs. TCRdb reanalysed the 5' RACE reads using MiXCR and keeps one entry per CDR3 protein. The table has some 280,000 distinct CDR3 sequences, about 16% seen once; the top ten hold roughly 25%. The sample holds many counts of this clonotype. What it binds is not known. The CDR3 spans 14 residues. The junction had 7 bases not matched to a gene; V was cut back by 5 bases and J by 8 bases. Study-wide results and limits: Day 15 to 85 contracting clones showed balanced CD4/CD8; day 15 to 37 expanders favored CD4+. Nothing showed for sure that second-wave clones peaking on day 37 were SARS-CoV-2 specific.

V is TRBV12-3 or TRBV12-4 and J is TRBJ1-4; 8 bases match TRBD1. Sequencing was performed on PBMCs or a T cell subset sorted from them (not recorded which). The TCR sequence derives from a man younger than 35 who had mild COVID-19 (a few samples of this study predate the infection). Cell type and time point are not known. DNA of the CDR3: TGTGCCAGCAGTCATGGACAGGGTAGGGAAAAACTGTTTTTT. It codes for CASSHGQGREKLFF.